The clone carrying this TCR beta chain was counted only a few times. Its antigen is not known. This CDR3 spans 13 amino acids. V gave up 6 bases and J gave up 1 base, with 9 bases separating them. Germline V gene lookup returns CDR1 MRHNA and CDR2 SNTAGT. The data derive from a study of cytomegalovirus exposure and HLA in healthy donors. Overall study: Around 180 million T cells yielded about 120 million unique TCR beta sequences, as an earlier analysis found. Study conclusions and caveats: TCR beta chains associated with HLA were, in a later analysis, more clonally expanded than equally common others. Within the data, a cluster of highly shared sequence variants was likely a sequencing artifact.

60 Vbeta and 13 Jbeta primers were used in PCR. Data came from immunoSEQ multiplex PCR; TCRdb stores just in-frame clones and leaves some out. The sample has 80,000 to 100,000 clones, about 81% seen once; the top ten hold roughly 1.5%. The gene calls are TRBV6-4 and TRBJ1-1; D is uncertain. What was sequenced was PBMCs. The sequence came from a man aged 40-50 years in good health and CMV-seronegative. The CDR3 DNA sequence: TGTGCCAGCAGCCGAACGGGGAACACTGAAGCTTTCTTT. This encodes CASSRTGNTEAFF.